The 15 T cell receptor beta chains below were found in one sample sequenced in a study of breast tumors, draining lymph nodes, adjacent tissues. Each CDR3 protein gets one entry after TCRdb re-called the multiplex PCR reads with MiXCR. Of over 60,000 distinct CDR3 sequences in the sample, roughly 44% are singletons; the top ten hold 8.4%. The material sequenced was breast tumor tissue. The receptors here all came from a female donor with breast cancer. Some clones in this sample may be carry-over from other donors' samples.

This clonotype showed up many times. The chain has TRBV2 and TRBJ2-3, with unresolved D. The CDR3 has 11 residues. The V and J ends lost 4 bases and 8 bases respectively, with 7 bases between them. The germline gives CDR1 SNHLY, CDR2 FYNNEI. CDR3 bases: TGTGCCAGCAGTGCCAAGTCTACGCAGTATTTT. Its protein is CASSAKSTQYF. The full variable domain, its missing parts supplied by reference TRBV2 and TRBJ2-3, is EPEVTQTPSHQVTQMGQEVILRCVPISNHLYFYWYRQILGQKVEFLVSFYNNEISEKSEIFDDQFSVERPDGSNFTLKIRSTKLEDSAMYFCASSAKSTQYFGPGTRLTVL.

The rearrangement joins TRBV12-3 or TRBV12-4 to TRBJ1-1, with D perhaps TRBD1 (5 bases). V was shortened by 3 bases and J by 4 bases, with 9 bases between the two germline ends. The CDR3 consists of 13 residues. The chain's CDR3 is CASSLGVTTEAFF. The CDR3 DNA is TGTGCCAGCAGTTTGGGGGTTACCACTGAAGCTTTCTTT.

The J gene is TRBJ1-5, the V gene TRBV6-5, with D unresolved. The CDR3 spans 14 residues. Germline V lookup: CDR1 MNHEY, CDR2 SVGAGI. The V end lost 2 bases, the J end lost 10 bases, and 15 bases lay between the germline ends. CDR3 sequence: CASSYGGVSFPQHF. The CDR3 nucleotides read TGTGCCAGCAGTTACGGTGGGGTAAGTTTTCCCCAGCATTTT.

Many counts were recorded for this clonotype. The J gene is TRBJ1-5, the V gene TRBV28, with unresolved D. The V gene lost 5 bases and the J gene lost 5 bases, with 25 bases spanning the gap. The CDR3 consists of 18 residues. CDR1 and CDR2 from the germline V gene are MDHEN and SYDVKM. The CDR3 sequence is CASSTTRPAPYLYQPQHF. The CDR3 DNA reads TGTGCCAGCAGTACGACAAGGCCCGCACCCTATTTGTATCAGCCCCAGCATTTT.

A few counts support this clonotype. The V gene is TRBV20-1, the J gene TRBJ1-1; D remains unclear. The CDR3 is 13 amino acids. V was pared by 4 bases and J by 0 bases, with 9 bases between. CDR1 is DFQATT and CDR2 is SNEGSKA in the germline V gene (reference sequence). For the CDR3, the DNA is TGCAGTGCTATACCCCCGGTGAACACTGAAGCTTTCTTT. Translation gives CSAIPPVNTEAFF.

This clonotype was seen ten or more times. The rearrangement joins TRBV11-2 to TRBJ2-1; D gene uncertain. V lost 2 bases and J 11 bases, leaving 13 bases between the germline ends. Germline lookup yields CDR1 SGHAT and CDR2 FQNNGV. This CDR3 has 13 amino acids. CDR3 sequence (DNA): TGTGCCAGCAGCTTAATTGTCTCGGTGAAGCAGTTCTTC. This gives the protein CASSLIVSVKQFF.

This clonotype was seen a handful of times. This chain connects TRBV4-1 to TRBJ1-3; 7 bases are a match to TRBD1. V lost 2 bases and J lost 0; bases outside the gene matches: 16. This CDR3 has 20 amino acids. Germline CDR1 reads MGHRA; CDR2 reads YSYEKL. CDR3 in amino acids: CASSQPQGPGELCSGNTIYF. Here the CDR3 DNA reads TGCGCCAGCAGCCAACCACAGGGGCCCGGGGAGCTGTGCTCTGGAAACACCATATATTTT.

This rearrangement joins TRBV11-2 to TRBJ2-7; D is unresolved. This CDR3 spans 14 amino acids. The germline V gene has CDR1 SGHAT and CDR2 FQNNGV. The ends were cut back, 5 bases at V and 2 bases at J, with 13 bases in the middle. CDR3 sequence reads: CASSTVSRTYEQYF. In DNA form, the CDR3 reads TGTGCCAGCAGCACCGTCAGTCGGACCTACGAGCAGTACTTC.

This clonotype was seen ten or more times. This sequence joins TRBV6-1 and TRBJ2-7; D is perhaps TRBD1 (6 bases). V was clipped by 4 bases and J by 7 bases, with 14 bases between them. The CDR3 runs 13 residues. Germline assignment: CDR1 MNHNS and CDR2 SASEGT. The CDR3 loop is CASSGQVLREQYF. Here the CDR3 DNA reads TGTGCCAGCAGTGGACAGGTCTTGAGGGAGCAGTACTTC.

V and J are TRBV7-9 and TRBJ2-1, with D maybe TRBD2 (7 bases). V lost 5 bases and J 0 bases, leaving 14 bases between the germline ends. This CDR3 spans 16 amino acids. The germline V gene encodes CDR1 SEHNR and CDR2 FQNEAQ (reference sequence). The CDR3 DNA reads as TGTGCCAGCAGCGGGGGGGAGGGGGGCTCCTACAATGAGCAGTTCTTC. It specifies CASSGGEGGSYNEQFF.

This clonotype was seen at least ten times. This may arise from a read error, as a much more abundant clone is one base away. This sequence joins TRBV7-2 and TRBJ2-6, with a tentative D call TRBD1 (5 bases). Germline CDR1 reads SGHTA; CDR2 reads FQGNSA. This CDR3 contains 15 residues. This CDR3 reads CASSLVLGGANVLPF. In DNA, the CDR3 is TGTGCCAGCAGCTTAGTCCTTGGTGGGGCCAACGTCCTGCCTTTC.

In its sample, this clonotype was seen many times. V usage is TRBV11-3 and J usage is TRBJ2-3, with 9 bases matching TRBD2. Trimming at V came to 2 bases and at J to 3 bases, leaving 3 bases not matched to a gene. Germline V gene lookup returns CDR1 SGHNT and CDR2 YENEEA. The CDR3 runs to 15 residues. The CDR3 nucleotides are TGTGCCAGCAGCTTATTCAGCGGGGGGACAGATACGCAGTATTTT. Residues: CASSLFSGGTDTQYF.

About this clonotype itself: The junction differs from germline at one of its ends, possibly a read error. The V gene is TRBV3-1, the J gene TRBJ2-5; D is perhaps TRBD2 (5 bases). CDR1 LGHDT and CDR2 YNNKEL come from the germline V gene (reference sequence). This CDR3 contains 14 residues. CDR3 in DNA: TGCGCCAGCAGCCAAGTGAGGGATCTTAAGACCCAGTACTTC. It is translated as CASSQVRDLKTQYF.

This clonotype was picked up a small number of times. V is TRBV19 and J is TRBJ1-2, with D unclear. The germline gives CDR1 LNHDA, CDR2 SQIVND (reference sequence). The CDR3 runs 12 residues. Trimming took off 3 bases at V and 4 bases at J, with 6 bases between the two ends. The CDR3 DNA reads as TGTGCCAGTAGTATCGTCAGCTATGGCTACACCTTC. Protein: CASSIVSYGYTF.

On this clonotype: This sequence may be a read error, since a much larger clone differs from it by one base. The rearrangement links TRBV7-9 to TRBJ2-1, with D perhaps matching TRBD2 (7 bases). Germline-derived CDR1 and CDR2 are SEHNR and FQNEAQ (reference sequence). This CDR3 region has 15 residues. CDR3 bases: TGTGCCAGCAGCTCCTCGGGGGGCTCCTACAATGAGCAGCTCTTC. Translated, it gives CASSSSGGSYNEQLF.